Listed below are T cell receptor beta chains from one sample, sequenced in a study of T cell responses to AZD1222 COVID-19 vaccine. Libraries were prepared by immunoSEQ multiplex PCR; TCRdb keeps only in-frame clonotypes and omits some of them. The data contain around 120,000 clones, about 90% of them singletons. The specimen comprised peripheral blood, sampled 28 days after the second AZD1222 dose. The receptors originated from an adult who received the AZD1222 COVID-19 vaccine. CDR3s include the opening cysteine and the closing phenylalanine or tryptophan. Each record gives: J gene, V gene, D gene, clone size, CDR3 DNA, CDR3 protein. D genes are given only for firm matches. Clone sizes are given selectively: once, few, many, or a class where the clone is expanded.

j_gene: TRBJ2-7
v_gene: TRBV18
d_gene: NA
abundance: NA
CDR3nt: TGTGCCAGCTCACCGAGGGAGGATGGGTTCTACGAGCAGTACTTC
CDR3aa: CASSPREDGFYEQYF

j_gene: TRBJ1-5
v_gene: TRBV4-1
d_gene: NA
abundance: NA
CDR3nt: TGCGCCAGCAGCCAAGATGGTCGGGGACAGCCCCAGCATTTT
CDR3aa: CASSQDGRGQPQHF

j_gene: TRBJ1-6
v_gene: TRBV2
d_gene: NA
abundance: NA
CDR3nt: TGTGCCACCGCGACAGGCCCTAATTCACCCCTCCACTTT
CDR3aa: CATATGPNSPLHF

j_gene: TRBJ1-2
v_gene: TRBV5-1
d_gene: NA
abundance: NA
CDR3nt: TGCGCCAGCAGCTTGGATAGTGGCTACACCTTC
CDR3aa: CASSLDSGYTF

j_gene: TRBJ2-5
v_gene: TRBV4-2
d_gene: TRBD2
abundance: NA
CDR3nt: TGTGCCAGCAGCCCTCGGGGGGGGCCGGGGAGGAGGTTCCAAGAGACCCAGTACTTC
CDR3aa: CASSPRGGPGRRFQETQYF

j_gene: TRBJ2-1
v_gene: TRBV7-2
d_gene: TRBD1
abundance: NA
CDR3nt: TGTGCCAGCAGCGGACAGGGGGGGGATGAGCAGTTCTTC
CDR3aa: CASSGQGGDEQFF

j_gene: TRBJ2-1
v_gene: TRBV4-3
d_gene: NA
abundance: once
CDR3nt: TGCGCCAGCAGCGGAAGAGGACGGGGCAATGAGCAGTTCTTC
CDR3aa: CASSGRGRGNEQFF

j_gene: TRBJ2-2
v_gene: TRBV4-3
d_gene: NA
abundance: NA
CDR3nt: TGCGCCAGCAGCCAAGATCTACGTCAAGACACCGGGGAGCTGTTTTTT
CDR3aa: CASSQDLRQDTGELFF

j_gene: TRBJ2-1
v_gene: TRBV7-2
d_gene: TRBD2
abundance: NA
CDR3nt: TGTGCCAGCAGCTTAGGGGCGGGACTAGCGGGGAATGAGCAGTTCTTC
CDR3aa: CASSLGAGLAGNEQFF

j_gene: TRBJ1-6
v_gene: TRBV5-1
d_gene: NA
abundance: NA
CDR3nt: TGCGCCAGCAGCCCCCCAGGCGGGGGTTCACCCCTCCACTTT
CDR3aa: CASSPPGGGSPLHF

j_gene: TRBJ2-2
v_gene: TRBV5-4
d_gene: NA
abundance: few
CDR3nt: TGTGCCAGCAGCTTGAGCCTAGCTAACACCGGGGAGCTGTTTTTT
CDR3aa: CASSLSLANTGELFF

j_gene: TRBJ2-7
v_gene: TRBV11-2
d_gene: TRBD1
abundance: NA
CDR3nt: TGTGCCAGCAGCCCTCGACGGACAGGGGGAGGTGAGCAGTACTTC
CDR3aa: CASSPRRTGGGEQYF

j_gene: TRBJ2-7
v_gene: TRBV6-2/TRBV6-3
d_gene: TRBD1
abundance: NA
CDR3nt: TGTGCCAGCAGTTACACCCGGGACAGCTACGAGCAGTACTTC
CDR3aa: CASSYTRDSYEQYF

j_gene: TRBJ1-5
v_gene: TRBV27
d_gene: NA
abundance: NA
CDR3nt: TGTGCCAGCAATTCGGTTGGGGCTCGTCAGCCCCAGCATTTT
CDR3aa: CASNSVGARQPQHF

j_gene: TRBJ2-7
v_gene: TRBV6-5
d_gene: NA
abundance: once
CDR3nt: TGTGCCGTCAGAGATGACTACGAGCAGTACTTC
CDR3aa: CAVRDDYEQYF

j_gene: TRBJ1-1
v_gene: TRBV14
d_gene: NA
abundance: NA
CDR3nt: TGTGCCAGCAGCCAAGTAAGGGCTAGTGAAGCTTTCTTT
CDR3aa: CASSQVRASEAFF

j_gene: TRBJ2-1
v_gene: TRBV11-1
d_gene: NA
abundance: NA
CDR3nt: TGTGCCAGCAGCTTAGGGAGGTACAATGAGCAGTTCTTC
CDR3aa: CASSLGRYNEQFF

j_gene: TRBJ1-3
v_gene: TRBV7-9
d_gene: NA
abundance: NA
CDR3nt: TGTGCCAGCAGCCCCGGGCCGGTCCGGTCTGGAAACACCATATATTTT
CDR3aa: CASSPGPVRSGNTIYF

j_gene: TRBJ1-5
v_gene: TRBV19
d_gene: TRBD1
abundance: few
CDR3nt: TGTGCCAGTAGTCTTTATGCAGGGGGACTTCAGCCCCAGCATTTT
CDR3aa: CASSLYAGGLQPQHF

j_gene: TRBJ2-5
v_gene: TRBV9
d_gene: NA
abundance: NA
CDR3nt: TGTGCCAGCAGCCTAGGGGTTGGGGAGACCCAGTACTTC
CDR3aa: CASSLGVGETQYF

j_gene: TRBJ1-4
v_gene: TRBV28
d_gene: NA
abundance: once
CDR3nt: TGTGCCAGCAGTTTAAGCGGGGGATGGGGTGAAAAACTGTTTTTT
CDR3aa: CASSLSGGWGEKLFF

j_gene: TRBJ1-2
v_gene: TRBV7-2
d_gene: TRBD1
abundance: NA
CDR3nt: TGTGCCAGCAGCGGACAGGGGAGGGTTAACTATGGCTACACCTTC
CDR3aa: CASSGQGRVNYGYTF

j_gene: TRBJ2-1
v_gene: TRBV6-2/TRBV6-3
d_gene: TRBD2
abundance: NA
CDR3nt: TGTGCCAGCAGTTCAACCGTACTAGCGGCCTCCTACAATGAGCAGTTCTTC
CDR3aa: CASSSTVLAASYNEQFF

j_gene: TRBJ2-2
v_gene: TRBV6-1
d_gene: NA
abundance: NA
CDR3nt: TGTGCCAGCAGTGAAGCGTACGTAGGAAACGCGAACACCGGGGAGCTGTTTTTT
CDR3aa: CASSEAYVGNANTGELFF

j_gene: TRBJ2-3
v_gene: TRBV28
d_gene: TRBD2
abundance: NA
CDR3nt: TGTGCCAGCAGTTTGCTTGGCGGGGGGACTCTTAACACAGATACGCAGTATTTT
CDR3aa: CASSLLGGGTLNTDTQYF

j_gene: TRBJ2-2
v_gene: TRBV29-1
d_gene: NA
abundance: NA
CDR3nt: TGCAGCGTTGGGGCAGCGAACACCGGGGAGCTGTTTTTT
CDR3aa: CSVGAANTGELFF

j_gene: TRBJ2-1
v_gene: TRBV7-9
d_gene: NA
abundance: NA
CDR3nt: TGTGCCAGCAGCTTAGCCCCCCGTGAGCAGTTCTTC
CDR3aa: CASSLAPREQFF

j_gene: TRBJ2-3
v_gene: TRBV25-1
d_gene: TRBD2
abundance: NA
CDR3nt: TGTGCCAGCAGTGGTTACTCGACTAGCGGGGGCACAGATACGCAGTATTTT
CDR3aa: CASSGYSTSGGTDTQYF

j_gene: TRBJ2-5
v_gene: TRBV6-4
d_gene: NA
abundance: NA
CDR3nt: TGTGCCAGCAGTGAATCCGATCCCCCACAAGAGACCCAGTACTTC
CDR3aa: CASSESDPPQETQYF

j_gene: TRBJ2-7
v_gene: TRBV6-5
d_gene: NA
abundance: once
CDR3nt: TGTGCCAGCAGACAGGGTTTTATTTGGGGCTACGAGCAGTACTTC
CDR3aa: CASRQGFIWGYEQYF

j_gene: TRBJ1-1
v_gene: TRBV18
d_gene: NA
abundance: once
CDR3nt: TGTGCCAGTTCACCAGCGGGGCCGAGCACTGAAGCTTTCTTT
CDR3aa: CASSPAGPSTEAFF

j_gene: TRBJ1-2
v_gene: TRBV19
d_gene: NA
abundance: few
CDR3nt: TGTGCCAGCGCCCGGGACTTCTATGGCTACACCTTC
CDR3aa: CASARDFYGYTF

j_gene: TRBJ1-2
v_gene: TRBV12-3/TRBV12-4
d_gene: NA
abundance: NA
CDR3nt: TGTGCCAGCAGCCCTGACAGCTATGGCTACACCTTC
CDR3aa: CASSPDSYGYTF

j_gene: TRBJ1-4
v_gene: TRBV5-1
d_gene: TRBD1
abundance: NA
CDR3nt: TGCGCCAGCAGCTTGGGACAGGGGCAAATTGAAAAACTGTTTTTT
CDR3aa: CASSLGQGQIEKLFF

j_gene: TRBJ1-1
v_gene: TRBV6-4
d_gene: TRBD1
abundance: NA
CDR3nt: TGTGCCAGCAGGCGGGACAGACAGAACACTGAAGCTTTCTTT
CDR3aa: CASRRDRQNTEAFF

j_gene: TRBJ2-2
v_gene: TRBV19
d_gene: NA
abundance: NA
CDR3nt: TGTGCCAGTAGTCTAAGGGGAACGAACACCGGGGAGCTGTTTTTT
CDR3aa: CASSLRGTNTGELFF

j_gene: TRBJ1-2
v_gene: TRBV15
d_gene: TRBD1
abundance: NA
CDR3nt: TGTGCCACCAGCAGAGTGGCGGACAGGGAGTATGGCTACACCTTC
CDR3aa: CATSRVADREYGYTF

j_gene: TRBJ1-5
v_gene: TRBV6-4
d_gene: TRBD1
abundance: NA
CDR3nt: TGTGCCAGCAGTGAACAGGGGGCAGATCAGCCCCAGCATTTT
CDR3aa: CASSEQGADQPQHF

j_gene: TRBJ1-2
v_gene: TRBV6-2/TRBV6-3
d_gene: TRBD1
abundance: NA
CDR3nt: TGTGCCAGCAGCCGCAACGACAGGGGAGCTAACTATGGCTACACCTTC
CDR3aa: CASSRNDRGANYGYTF

j_gene: TRBJ1-3
v_gene: TRBV7-8
d_gene: NA
abundance: NA
CDR3nt: TGTGCCAGCAGCTTTGCTGCCGCAGGTTTCTCTGGAAACACCATATATTTT
CDR3aa: CASSFAAAGFSGNTIYF

j_gene: TRBJ2-7
v_gene: TRBV6-1
d_gene: TRBD1
abundance: NA
CDR3nt: TGTGCCAGCAGTGAAGCGCAGGGACAGGGGGCGTACGAGCAGTACTTC
CDR3aa: CASSEAQGQGAYEQYF

j_gene: TRBJ1-3
v_gene: TRBV2
d_gene: TRBD1
abundance: NA
CDR3nt: TGTGCCAGGGAGGGGGCCAGCCGCTCTGGAAACACCATATATTTT
CDR3aa: CAREGASRSGNTIYF

j_gene: TRBJ1-4
v_gene: TRBV7-8
d_gene: NA
abundance: few
CDR3nt: TGTGCCAGCAGCTTAAGAGAACAGAGAGTTGAAAAACTGTTTTTT
CDR3aa: CASSLREQRVEKLFF

j_gene: TRBJ1-2
v_gene: TRBV7-8
d_gene: NA
abundance: NA
CDR3nt: TGTGCCAGCAGCCCGAGGACAGATACTAACTATGGCTACACCTTC
CDR3aa: CASSPRTDTNYGYTF

j_gene: TRBJ1-3
v_gene: TRBV19
d_gene: NA
abundance: NA
CDR3nt: TGTGCCAGTAGTTCCCGGAGGGCCGCTCTCGGAAACACCATATATTTT
CDR3aa: CASSSRRAALGNTIYF

j_gene: TRBJ2-7
v_gene: TRBV19
d_gene: TRBD1
abundance: NA
CDR3nt: TGTGCCAGTAGTATGGGACAGTGGGGCGTATCCTACGAGCAGTACTTC
CDR3aa: CASSMGQWGVSYEQYF

j_gene: TRBJ1-6
v_gene: TRBV7-6
d_gene: NA
abundance: NA
CDR3nt: TGTGCCAGCAGCCCTCTAGGGGGTAATTCACCCCTCCACTTT
CDR3aa: CASSPLGGNSPLHF

j_gene: TRBJ2-6
v_gene: TRBV7-2
d_gene: TRBD2
abundance: once
CDR3nt: TGTGCCAGCAGCTTGAATAGCGGGGGAGCTGGGGCCAACGTCCTGACTTTC
CDR3aa: CASSLNSGGAGANVLTF

j_gene: TRBJ1-2
v_gene: TRBV9
d_gene: NA
abundance: NA
CDR3nt: TGTGCCAGCAGCCTAGAGGATAGCCCCGCTGGGGGCTACACCTTC
CDR3aa: CASSLEDSPAGGYTF

j_gene: TRBJ1-2
v_gene: TRBV29-1
d_gene: NA
abundance: few
CDR3nt: TGCAGCGTTGAAGACCAGGCCACCTTCTGGGGCTACACCTTC
CDR3aa: CSVEDQATFWGYTF

j_gene: TRBJ1-4
v_gene: TRBV7-9
d_gene: TRBD1
abundance: NA
CDR3nt: TGTGCCAGCAGCTTTGGACAGGGAACTAATGAAAAACTGTTTTTT
CDR3aa: CASSFGQGTNEKLFF

j_gene: TRBJ1-2
v_gene: TRBV20-1
d_gene: NA
abundance: NA
CDR3nt: TGCAGTGCCGACCCAGGGGACTACACCTTC
CDR3aa: CSADPGDYTF

j_gene: TRBJ1-6
v_gene: TRBV2
d_gene: NA
abundance: NA
CDR3nt: TGTGCCAGCAGTCTCCAGGGCTTAAGATCACCCCTCCACTTT
CDR3aa: CASSLQGLRSPLHF

j_gene: TRBJ1-5
v_gene: TRBV27
d_gene: TRBD1
abundance: NA
CDR3nt: TGTGCCAGCAGTGCCTCATACAGGGGGATTTTAAGCTCCGATCAGCCCCAGCATTTT
CDR3aa: CASSASYRGILSSDQPQHF